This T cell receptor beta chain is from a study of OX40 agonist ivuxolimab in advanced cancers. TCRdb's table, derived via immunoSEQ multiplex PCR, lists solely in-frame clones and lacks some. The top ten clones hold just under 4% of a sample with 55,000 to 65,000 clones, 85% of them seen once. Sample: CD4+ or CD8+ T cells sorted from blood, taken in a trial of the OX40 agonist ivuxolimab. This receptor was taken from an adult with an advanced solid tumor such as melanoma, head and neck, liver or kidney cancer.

The CDR3 DNA follows: TGTGCCAGCACCACCTCCTCGGGGCGTCTGTTTTTT. The encoded protein is CASTTSSGRLFF. The chain has TRBV28 and TRBJ1-4, with D possibly TRBD1 on 5 matching bases. The V and J ends lost 7 bases and 14 bases respectively, with 17 bases between them. The CDR3 contains 12 residues. Germline CDR1 and CDR2: MDHEN and SYDVKM.